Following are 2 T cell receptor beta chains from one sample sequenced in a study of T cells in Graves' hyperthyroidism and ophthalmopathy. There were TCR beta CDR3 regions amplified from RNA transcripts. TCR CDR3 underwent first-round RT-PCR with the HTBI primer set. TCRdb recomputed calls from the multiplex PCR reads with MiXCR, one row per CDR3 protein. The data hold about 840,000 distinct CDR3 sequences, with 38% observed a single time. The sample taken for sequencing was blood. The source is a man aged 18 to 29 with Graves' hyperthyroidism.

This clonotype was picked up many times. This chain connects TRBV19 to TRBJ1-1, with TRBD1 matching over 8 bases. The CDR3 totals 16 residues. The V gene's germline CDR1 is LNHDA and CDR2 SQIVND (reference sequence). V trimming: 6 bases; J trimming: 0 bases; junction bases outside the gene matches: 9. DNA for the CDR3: TGTGCCAGTAGCCGGACAGGGACTCCCATGAACACTGAAGCTTTCTTT. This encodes CASSRTGTPMNTEAFF.

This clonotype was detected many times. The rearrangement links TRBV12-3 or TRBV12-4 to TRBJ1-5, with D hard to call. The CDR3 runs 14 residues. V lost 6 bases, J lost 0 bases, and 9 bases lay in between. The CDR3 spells CASSLSASNQPQHF. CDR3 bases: TGTGCCAGCAGCTTAAGCGCTAGCAATCAGCCCCAGCATTTT.